This T cell receptor (beta chain) was found in a study of T-cell memory formation after mild COVID-19. Germline CDR1 is LGHNA and CDR2 is YSLEER. The length of the CDR3 is 16 residues. V was clipped by 0 bases and J by 3 bases, with 14 bases between them. The TCR alpha and TCR beta cDNA libraries, bearing sample barcodes and UMIs, were generated by 5'RACE using constant-segment primers. One entry per CDR3 protein, called by TCRdb with MiXCR from the 5' RACE reads. The table has fewer than 250,000 distinct CDR3 sequences, about 10% seen once. Study conclusions and caveats: The finding that pre-infection memory included some responding clones suggested that cross-reactive memory joined. Clones that got smaller from day 15 to 85 had even CD4/CD8, while clones growing later tipped toward CD4+.

This clonotype was detected a few times. Its antigen is unknown. The rearrangement joins TRBV4-3 to TRBJ1-2; maybe TRBD1 (5 bases). The sample was PBMCs or a T cell subset sorted from them (not recorded which). The receptor was isolated from a man aged 18 to 30 who had mild COVID-19 (a few samples of this study predate the infection). Cell type and time point are not known. The CDR3 DNA is TGCGCCAGCAGCCAAGATCTGGGGGACTTTGACTATGGCTACACCTTC. Translation: CASSQDLGDFDYGYTF.